This paragraph reports one T cell receptor (beta chain). This record comes from a study of blood T cell repertoires in COVID-19. Study-wide context: COVID-19 samples, acute and convalescent, were from the United States, Italy and Spain. The analysed material was cDNA or gDNA that came from T cells, B-cell-depleted T cells, or PBMCs.

The CDR3 is made up of 16 amino acids. Germline V gene data show CDR1 as LGHDT and CDR2 as YNNKEL (reference sequence). V was clipped by 3 bases and J by 0 bases, with 15 bases between them. In the authors' methods: Amplification from reference gene primers served as the basis for estimated nucleated cell counts. TCRdb's table, derived via immunoSEQ multiplex PCR, lists solely in-frame clones and lacks some. V, J and clone size are those of that table, while D and trimming were read from the DNA. The profile covers 150,000 to 200,000 clones, with 75% to 90% appearing a single time and 6.5% to 10% taken by the ten largest.

The V call is TRBV3-1 (or the pseudogene TRBV3-2), the J call TRBJ2-7; D may be TRBD2 (6 bases). Sequencing was performed on peripheral blood. The receptor was derived from an older woman with acute or convalescent COVID-19. The CDR3, as DNA: TGTGCCAGCAGCCAGGCGGGACGGTTTTACTCCTACGAGCAGTACTTC. Amino acid sequence: CASSQAGRFYSYEQYF.